The 10 T cell receptor beta chains presented below share a single source sample, sequenced in a study of OX40 agonist ivuxolimab in advanced cancers. Library preparation was by the immunoSEQ multiplex PCR assay. TCRdb retrieved this table from immuneACCESS and kept in-frame rearrangements only. Not all clones are present; in checked studies, unresolved V genes account for under half, and no reason is known for the remainder. For this sample the table gives some 71,000 clones, of which over 80% were detected only once. The ten top clones hold around 0.78% of the sample. Sequenced material: CD4+ or CD8+ T cells sorted from blood, taken in a trial of the OX40 agonist ivuxolimab. Receptors were obtained from an adult with an advanced solid tumor such as melanoma, head and neck, liver or kidney cancer.

The rearrangement uses TRBV29-1 and TRBJ2-5; D is unclear. The V end was cut by 5 bases, the J end by 4 bases, with 11 bases between. Germline V gene sequence: CDR1 SQVTM, CDR2 ANQGSEA. CDR3 length: 12 residues. The CDR3 nucleotides read TGCAGCGTTTTAAAGGACCGAGAGACCCAGTACTTC. It codes for CSVLKDRETQYF.

The chain joins TRBV6-4 to TRBJ1-5; 7 bases are a match to TRBD1. The CDR3 extends over 13 amino acids. V was pared by 4 bases and J by 4 bases, with 1 base of the junction left unmatched. Germline V gene lookup returns CDR1 MRHNA and CDR2 SNTAGT. The chain's CDR3 is CASSGDSNQPQHF. Here the CDR3 DNA reads TGTGCCAGCAGTGGGGACAGTAATCAGCCCCAGCATTTT.

The chain couples TRBV29-1 to TRBJ1-1, with 7 bases identical to TRBD1. The CDR3 is 12 residues long. V lost 7 bases, J lost 2 bases, and 4 bases stayed unmatched. CDR1 and CDR2 from the germline V gene are SQVTM and ANQGSEA. The CDR3, as DNA: TGCAGCGGGGGACAGCTAAACACTGAAGCTTTCTTT. Its protein is CSGGQLNTEAFF.

V and J are TRBV27 and TRBJ1-4, with TRBD1 identical over 7 bases. Trimming removed 5 bases from V and 8 bases from J; junction bases left unmatched: 11. The CDR3 has 15 amino acids. CDR1 MNHEY and CDR2 SMNVEV come from the germline V gene (reference sequence). The CDR3 nucleotides are TGTGCCAGCAGTCCAAGAAGAGGGGGCGAGGAAAAACTGTTTTTT. Its translation is CASSPRRGGEEKLFF.

This chain connects TRBV14 to TRBJ1-6; D unclear. Germline lookup yields CDR1 SGHDN and CDR2 FVKESK. Trimming removed 0 bases at V and 2 bases at J, with 8 bases between. This CDR3 comprises 16 residues. CDR3 in DNA: TGTGCCAGCAGCCAAGATCGCGTCGCCTATAATTCACCCCTCCACTTT. Protein: CASSQDRVAYNSPLHF.

The rearrangement uses TRBV7-3 and TRBJ2-5; the D is unclear. Germline V CDR1 and CDR2: SGHTA, FQGTGA. The CDR3 loop spans 15 amino acids. V lost 3 bases and J lost 5, with 16 bases in between. CDR3 sequence reads: CASSFAQGIGETQYF. The CDR3 DNA reads TGTGCCAGCAGCTTCGCGCAAGGGATTGGGGAGACCCAGTACTTC.

This chain links TRBV7-8 with TRBJ2-1; 16 bases match TRBD2. The CDR3 length is 15 residues. Germline CDR1 is SGHVS and CDR2 is FQNEAQ. Trimming at V came to 5 bases and at J to 8 bases, leaving 3 bases not matched to a gene. The CDR3 protein is CASSKGLAGGDEQFF. DNA of the CDR3: TGTGCCAGCAGCAAGGGACTAGCGGGAGGGGATGAGCAGTTCTTC.

The chain has TRBV30 and TRBJ1-6; D uncertain. The germline V gene has CDR1 GTSNPN and CDR2 SVGIG (reference sequence). V lost 2 bases, J lost 9 bases, and 17 bases lay in between. The length of the CDR3 is 15 residues. Here the CDR3 reads CAWSYARHGGSPLHF. The CDR3 DNA is TGTGCCTGGAGTTACGCCCGGCACGGCGGTTCACCCCTCCACTTT.

V usage is TRBV10-2 and J usage is TRBJ2-3, with D maybe TRBD2 (7 bases). The ends were cut back, 0 bases at V and 5 bases at J, with 15 bases in the middle. This CDR3 spans 16 amino acids. The germline gives CDR1 WSHSY, CDR2 SAAADI. In DNA form, the CDR3 reads TGCGCCAGCAGTGAGTCGGCGGGGGCGGGGATAGATACGCAGTATTTT. Translated, it gives CASSESAGAGIDTQYF.

The chain carries TRBV7-9 and TRBJ1-6, with TRBD1 as a possible D gene (6 bases). In germline, CDR1 is SEHNR, CDR2 FQNEAQ (reference sequence). V was pared by 5 bases and J by 10 bases, with 18 bases between. The CDR3 is made up of 15 amino acids. The CDR3 DNA reads as TGTGCCAGCAGCCCCCGCGGGACACGAGAATCACCCCTCCACTTT. Amino acids: CASSPRGTRESPLHF.